This T cell receptor (beta chain) was found in a study of blood T cell repertoires in COVID-19. Study information: The origin of the acute and convalescent COVID-19 samples was the United States, Italy and Spain. PBMCs, B-cell-depleted T cells, or T cells provided the cDNA or gDNA that made up the material.

Original handling: Researchers report that nucleated cell counts were estimated from reference gene primer amplification. The table came from immunoSEQ multiplex PCR; TCRdb's copy has only in-frame clones and leaves some out. V, J and clone size are those of that table, while D and trimming were read from the DNA. The sample yields about 220,000 clones, around four fifths seen once. Germline V CDR1 and CDR2: LGHNA, YNFKEQ. CDR3 length: 18 amino acids. V trimming: 4 bases; J trimming: 4 bases; junction bases outside the gene matches: 13. The source material was peripheral blood. The rearrangement links TRBV4-2 to TRBJ2-3; TRBD2 matches 11 bases. This clonotype originated in a woman between 55 and 75 years old who had recovered from COVID-19. CDR3 amino acids: CASSRLGLAGGPPDTQYF. The CDR3 DNA sequence: TGTGCCAGCAGCCGCCTAGGTCTAGCGGGGGGCCCCCCAGATACGCAGTATTTT.